Shown below are 9 T cell receptor beta chains from a single sample sequenced in a study of identical twins. Each CDR3 protein is one row after TCRdb ran MiXCR on the 5' RACE reads. This table holds about 240,000 distinct CDR3 sequences, 10% found once. Material: memory T cells sorted from blood. The source of these receptors is a man aged 45 to 65 in good health.

This clonotype was observed a few times. V usage is TRBV20-1 and J usage is TRBJ1-5; D is unclear. The V end lost 0 bases, the J end lost 0 bases, and 9 bases lay between the germline ends. Germline-derived CDR1 and CDR2 are DFQATT and SNEGSKA (reference sequence). This CDR3 has 15 residues. DNA of the CDR3: TGCAGTGCTAGAGATAATTGGGGTAGCAATCAGCCCCAGCATTTT. This sequence encodes CSARDNWGSNQPQHF.

The V call is TRBV5-1, the J call TRBJ2-7; 11 nucleotides line up with TRBD2. CDR1 is SGHRS and CDR2 is YFSETQ in the germline V gene. V shed 0 bases and J 1 base; nucleotides not matched to a gene: 6. CDR3 length: 17 amino acids. The CDR3 nucleotides are TGCGCCAGCAGCTTGGGGACTAGCGGGCCTATTTCCTACGAGCAGTACTTC. Protein sequence: CASSLGTSGPISYEQYF.

This clonotype was detected a few times. This chain joins TRBV6-2 or TRBV6-3 and TRBJ1-2, with unresolved D. Germline V gene lookup returns CDR1 MNHEY and CDR2 SVGEGT. V was pared by 5 bases and J by 5 bases, with 6 bases between. The CDR3 runs 11 residues. The CDR3 loop is CASSLQYGYTF. The CDR3 DNA reads as TGTGCCAGCAGTCTCCAGTATGGCTACACCTTC.

In this sample, this clonotype turned up many times. The chain joins TRBV20-1 to TRBJ2-3; 8 positions match TRBD2. CDR3 length: 15 amino acids. Germline values: CDR1 DFQATT, CDR2 SNEGSKA (reference sequence). V trimming: 3 bases; J trimming: 6 bases; junction bases outside the gene matches: 11. In DNA form, the CDR3 reads TGCAGTGCTAGCACCGGGACTAGTCCGGGGGATACGCAGTATTTT. It yields the protein CSASTGTSPGDTQYF.

The rearrangement links TRBV5-1 to TRBJ2-7; 7 bases fit TRBD2. After removal of 5 bases from V and 1 base from J, the junction contained 12 bases not matched to a gene. This CDR3 contains 16 residues. Germline V gene data show CDR1 as SGHRS and CDR2 as YFSETQ. DNA of the CDR3: TGCGCCAGCAGTCGGAACCTGGCGGGAGCATCCTACGAGCAGTACTTC. This gives the protein CASSRNLAGASYEQYF.

The chain carries TRBV7-2 and TRBJ2-7; 8 nucleotides line up with TRBD1. Per the germline V gene, CDR1 is SGHTA and CDR2 is FQGNSA. The CDR3 covers 15 residues. J gave up 3 bases and V 5 bases, and 9 bases lay outside the gene matches. As DNA, the CDR3 is TGTGCCAGCAGCGGTGGACAGGGACCCATCTACGAGCAGTACTTC. Translating gives CASSGGQGPIYEQYF.

This clonotype was observed a handful of times. The rearrangement joins TRBV29-1 to TRBJ1-3, with D possibly matching TRBD1 (5 bases). V lost 7 bases to trimming and J lost 4 bases, with 17 bases between them. The CDR3 contains 14 residues. The germline V gene has CDR1 SQVTM and CDR2 ANQGSEA. CDR3 amino acids: CSARPAGPGNTIYF. CDR3 in DNA: TGCAGCGCCCGGCCTGCAGGGCCCGGAAACACCATATATTTT. Full variable domain (remainder filled in from reference TRBV29-1 and TRBJ1-3): SAVISQKPSRDICQRGTSLTIQCQVDSQVTMMFWYRQQPGQSLTLIATANQGSEATYESGFVIDKFPISRPNLTFSTLTVSNMSPEDSSIYLCSARPAGPGNTIYFGEGSWLTVV.

This clonotype was picked up a small number of times. J is TRBJ2-5 and V is TRBV4-2; tentatively, D is TRBD2 (5 bases). V was pared by 0 bases and J by 5 bases, with 13 bases between. CDR1 LGHNA and CDR2 YNFKEQ come from the germline V gene. The CDR3 spans 15 residues. The CDR3: CASSQEPRGRETQYF. The CDR3 region has the DNA TGTGCCAGCAGCCAAGAGCCTCGCGGGCGGGAGACCCAGTACTTC.

The chain uses TRBV12-3 or TRBV12-4 and TRBJ1-2, with D unclear. The CDR3 loop spans 14 amino acids. Trimming removed 5 bases from V and 0 bases from J, with 10 bases in between. CDR3 protein: CASSETAANYGYTF. CDR3 nucleotides: TGTGCCAGCAGTGAGACCGCAGCTAACTATGGCTACACCTTC.